This TCR beta chain was captured in a study of technical replicates of blood from several donors. Profiling relied on immunoSEQ multiplex PCR, and the TCRdb table lists in-frame clones only, not all of them. This sample has around 60,000 clones, with 80% to 95% found just once. The germline V and J ends were trimmed by 3 bases and 0 bases, with 10 bases remaining between them. The CDR3 runs to 15 residues. Germline CDR1 and CDR2: LGHNA and YNFKEQ. The sequence was obtained from a human donor in good health. Some clones in this sample may be carry-over from other donors' samples. This chain links TRBV4-2 with TRBJ2-3; tentative D call: TRBD2 (6 bases). Sequencing used PBMCs. The CDR3 DNA reads TGTGCCAGCAGCCACCGAAGCGGGAGCACAGATACGCAGTATTTT. Protein sequence: CASSHRSGSTDTQYF.